The sequence of this TCR beta chain was determined in a study of blood T cell repertoires in COVID-19. Whole-study context: Specimens from acute and convalescent COVID-19 originated in the United States, Italy and Spain. From T cells, B-cell-depleted T cells, or PBMCs came the material, which was cDNA or gDNA.

V lost 5 bases and J lost 6, with 26 bases in between. The CDR3 runs 17 residues. Germline CDR1 and CDR2: LNHDA and SQIVND (reference sequence). Measured with immunoSEQ multiplex PCR; TCRdb has only the in-frame clones, and not every one. The table records under 400,000 clones, 90% of them present only once. The chain has TRBV19 and TRBJ2-7, with a tentative D call TRBD2 (6 bases). The TCR was taken from a woman in her thirties with COVID-19, enrolled during active disease. The sample consisted of peripheral blood. CDR3 DNA sequence: TGTGCCAGTAGTCGGGCCTATTTAAGCCGGGGGATTAGCGAGCAGTACTTC. Encoded protein: CASSRAYLSRGISEQYF. Based on the CDR3 plus reference TRBV19 and TRBJ2-7, the full variable domain is DGGITQSPKYLFRKEGQNVTLSCEQNLNHDAMYWYRQDPGQGLRLIYYSQIVNDFQKGDIAEGYSVSREKKESFPLTVTSAQKNPTAFYLCASSRAYLSRGISEQYFGPGTRLTVT.